Listed here are 26 T cell receptor beta chains from one sample, sequenced in a study of response to subunit inactivated influenza vaccine listed by TCRdb under 2018. Receptor amplification or capture employed RT-PCR. Sequencing used an Illumina HiSeq 2500. In TCRdb, the public reads were trimmed at Q25 with fastp and aligned with MiXCR, with productive beta chains retained. When rows share a CDR3 protein, they turn into one entry using the most common DNA and genes. The sample table records about 650,000 distinct CDR3 sequences; approximately 15% of these occur just once. The ten largest clones add up to roughly 12% of the sample. The source was PBMCs from blood, collected approximately 12 days after vaccination. Receptors originate from a middle-aged man who received an inactivated influenza vaccine. Donor details come from another sample of the same person, matched by shared clones.

This clonotype was counted many times. This chain joins TRBV5-6 and TRBJ2-3; 8 nucleotides line up with TRBD2. Germline loops: CDR1 SGHDT, CDR2 YYEEEE. V shed 2 bases and J 2 bases; nucleotides not matched to a gene: 4. This CDR3 region has 15 residues. The CDR3 here is CASSLVSGDTDTQYF. As DNA, the CDR3 is TGTGCCAGCAGCTTAGTTAGCGGGGACACAGATACGCAGTATTTT. Filled out from reference TRBV5-6 and TRBJ2-3, the complete variable domain reads DAGVTQSPTHLIKTRGQQVTLRCSPKSGHDTVSWYQQALGQGPQFIFQYYEEEERQRGNFPDRFSGHQFPNYSSELNVNALLLGDSALYLCASSLVSGDTDTQYFGPGTRLTVL.

The chain uses TRBV20-1 and TRBJ1-3; D is perhaps TRBD1 (5 bases). This CDR3 has 15 residues. Germline-derived CDR1 and CDR2 are DFQATT and SNEGSKA (reference sequence). V was clipped by 1 base and J by 2 bases, with 12 bases between them. The CDR3 nucleotides read TGCAGTGCTAGAGCCGGAGGGGCTCCTGGAAACACCATATATTTT. Its translation: CSARAGGAPGNTIYF.

This clonotype was counted many times. The V call is TRBV12-3 or TRBV12-4, the J call TRBJ2-1; TRBD2 matches 7 bases. The trim removed 6 bases at V and 3 bases at J, leaving 14 bases unmatched. The CDR3 has 17 amino acids. The CDR3 sequence: CASRSGWEGSSYNEQFF. The CDR3 coding sequence is TGTGCCAGCAGATCAGGGTGGGAGGGATCGAGCTACAATGAGCAGTTCTTC.

This clonotype has more than one count but fewer than ten. The J gene is TRBJ1-1, the V gene TRBV7-2, with TRBD1 as a possible D gene (6 bases). CDR1 is SGHTA and CDR2 is FQGNSA in the germline V gene. The ends were cut back, 6 bases at V and 8 bases at J, with 19 bases in the middle. The CDR3 runs 14 residues. Written as DNA, the CDR3 is TGTGCCAGCAGACCTGCACAGGGTAGATTGGAAGCTTTCTTT. As protein: CASRPAQGRLEAFF. The complete variable domain, with remaining parts taken from reference TRBV7-2 and TRBJ1-1, reads GAGVSQSPSNKVTEKGKDVELRCDPISGHTALYWYRQSLGQGLEFLIYFQGNSAPDKSGLPSDRFSAERTGGSVSTLTIQRTQQEDSAVYLCASRPAQGRLEAFFGQGTRLTVV.

The chain is built from TRBV6-2 or TRBV6-3 and TRBJ2-1; 11 bases agree with TRBD2. The trim removed 2 bases at V and 4 bases at J, leaving 10 bases unmatched. The CDR3 covers 18 residues. Per the germline V gene, CDR1 is MNHEY and CDR2 is SVGEGT. CDR3 in DNA: TGTGCCAGCAGTTACAAGGGGCCCGGGACTAGCGGTTACAATGAGCAGTTCTTC. Translation gives CASSYKGPGTSGYNEQFF.

This clonotype was observed a handful of times. The gene calls are TRBV20-1 and TRBJ2-5; a possible D gene is TRBD1 (6 bases). The V gene lost 2 bases and the J gene lost 5 bases, with 18 bases spanning the gap. Germline CDR1 reads DFQATT; CDR2 reads SNEGSKA (reference sequence). The CDR3 length is 15 residues. As DNA, the CDR3 is TGCAGTGCTAGACCCGCTACAGGGATGGCGGAGACCCAGTACTTC. This sequence encodes CSARPATGMAETQYF.

This rearrangement joins TRBV5-1 to TRBJ2-7, with 16 bases lining up with TRBD2. Unmatched junction bases numbered 10, after V lost 4 bases and J lost 6 bases. This CDR3 region has 17 residues. The V gene's germline CDR1 is SGHRS and CDR2 YFSETQ. CDR3 amino acids: CASSTGLAGGPTSEQYF. The CDR3 DNA reads as TGCGCCAGCAGCACGGGACTAGCGGGAGGGCCAACCTCCGAGCAGTACTTC. Drawing the rest from reference TRBV5-1 and TRBJ2-7, the complete variable domain is KAGVTQTPRYLIKTRGQQVTLSCSPISGHRSVSWYQQTPGQGLQFLFEYFSETQRNKGNFPGRFSGRQFSNSRSEMNVSTLELGDSALYLCASSTGLAGGPTSEQYFGPGTRLTVT.

The J gene is TRBJ2-7, the V gene TRBV28; the D call may be TRBD1 or TRBD2 (5 bases each). Trimming took 3 bases from V and 3 from J, leaving 33 bases between them. The CDR3 is 21 amino acids. Per germline, CDR1 MDHEN and CDR2 SYDVKM. CDR3 loop: CASSFYLGSLRRDHLNYEQYF. CDR3 nucleotides: TGTGCCAGCAGTTTTTATTTGGGGTCGCTTCGCCGGGACCACCTTAACTACGAGCAGTACTTC.

V and J are TRBV2 and TRBJ2-3; D might be TRBD1 or TRBD2, each matching 5 bases. CDR1 is SNHLY, CDR2 FYNNEI, per germline. V was trimmed by 6 bases and J by 0 bases, leaving 10 bases between them. The CDR3 sequence is 14 residues long. CDR3 amino acids: CASRFRGSTDTQYF. CDR3 DNA sequence: TGTGCCAGCAGGTTTCGGGGCAGCACAGATACGCAGTATTTT.

About this clonotype itself: The germline gene is not matched at one end of the junction; a read error may be the cause. V and J are TRBV29-1 and TRBJ2-5, with TRBD2 as a possible D gene (6 bases). Germline V CDR1 and CDR2: SQVTM, ANQGSEA. The CDR3 length is 12 residues. The CDR3 here is CSVGGVQESQYF. The DNA for the CDR3 is TGCAGCGTTGGGGGGGTCCAAGAGTCCCAGTACTTC.

This clonotype was counted at least ten times. V is TRBV12-3 or TRBV12-4 and J is TRBJ2-3; D uncertain. The CDR3 consists of 12 residues. The V end was cut by 6 bases, the J end by 4 bases, with 8 bases between. CDR3 sequence (DNA): TGTGCCAGCAGCCCTGGCGCAGATACGCAGTATTTT. This translates into CASSPGADTQYF.

This sequence joins TRBV7-9 and TRBJ1-5; TRBD1 agrees at 8 bases. The ends lost 1 base at V and 0 bases at J; junction bases unmatched: 5. Germline V gene sequence: CDR1 SEHNR, CDR2 FQNEAQ (reference sequence). The CDR3 runs to 17 residues. For the CDR3, the DNA is TGTGCCAGCAGCTTAGTTGGGACAGGCCTTAGCAATCAGCCCCAGCATTTT. Its translation is CASSLVGTGLSNQPQHF.

The chain uses TRBV5-1 and TRBJ2-5; no clear D gene. The germline V gene encodes CDR1 SGHRS and CDR2 YFSETQ. The CDR3 has 15 residues. The ends were cut back, 4 bases at V and 5 bases at J, with 18 bases in the middle. The CDR3 DNA follows: TGCGCCAGCAGCGTCGCTGACAAGCCTTGGGAGACCCAGTACTTC. Translation gives CASSVADKPWETQYF. Drawing the rest from reference TRBV5-1 and TRBJ2-5, the complete variable domain is KAGVTQTPRYLIKTRGQQVTLSCSPISGHRSVSWYQQTPGQGLQFLFEYFSETQRNKGNFPGRFSGRQFSNSRSEMNVSTLELGDSALYLCASSVADKPWETQYFGPGTRLLVL.

The chain joins TRBV4-3 to TRBJ2-2; D is unclear. The V end was cut by 2 bases, the J end by 4 bases, with 17 bases between. Per germline, CDR1 LGHNA and CDR2 YSLEER. The CDR3 extends over 17 amino acids. Here the CDR3 DNA reads TGCGCCAGCAGCCAACATCTCGGCTCGGAGAGCACCGGGGAGCTGTTTTTT. Amino acid sequence: CASSQHLGSESTGELFF.

The V call is TRBV10-3, the J call TRBJ2-1; 8 nucleotides match TRBD2. After removal of 8 bases from V and 1 base from J, the junction contained 4 bases not matched to a gene. CDR3 length: 14 residues. Germline CDR1 is ENHRY and CDR2 is SYGVKD. The CDR3 here is CAISSGFSYNEQFF. In DNA form, the CDR3 reads TGTGCCATCTCTAGCGGGTTTTCCTACAATGAGCAGTTCTTC.

This clonotype was counted many times. The rearrangement uses TRBV5-1 and TRBJ1-1, with D hard to call. V was shortened by 4 bases and J by 3 bases, with 10 bases between the two germline ends. The CDR3 loop spans 13 amino acids. The germline CDR1 and CDR2 sequences are SGHRS and YFSETQ. The DNA for the CDR3 is TGCGCCAGCAGCAGCCGGCAAGACACTGAAGCTTTCTTT. It specifies CASSSRQDTEAFF.

In its sample, this clonotype was seen a few times. This rearrangement joins TRBV11-1 to TRBJ1-1, with D possibly being TRBD1 (6 bases). Germline V gene lookup returns CDR1 SGHAT and CDR2 FQDESV (reference sequence). The V end lost 5 bases, the J end lost 1 base, and 20 bases lay between the germline ends. CDR3 length: 17 amino acids. The CDR3 loop is CASSPVGGTEGNTEAFF. CDR3 DNA sequence: TGTGCCAGCAGCCCCGTAGGGGGGACTGAGGGGAACACTGAAGCTTTCTTT.

Only a few counts were recorded for this clonotype. The V gene is TRBV2, the J gene TRBJ1-5; D remains unclear. Germline V gene data show CDR1 as SNHLY and CDR2 as FYNNEI. Deletions cut 7 bases from V and 0 bases from J, with 13 bases between. The CDR3 has 15 amino acids. The CDR3 DNA follows: TGTGCCAGCACGGAGGGTGTTAATAGCAATCAGCCCCAGCATTTT. Translation: CASTEGVNSNQPQHF.

The rearrangement links TRBV25-1 to TRBJ1-6, with D maybe TRBD1 (5 bases). CDR1 is MGHDK, CDR2 SYGVNS, per germline. V lost 4 bases and J 13 bases, leaving 14 bases between the germline ends. CDR3 length equals 13 residues. The chain's CDR3 is CASSVKRGTPLHF. Written as DNA, the CDR3 is TGTGCCAGCAGTGTTAAACGGGGGACGCCCCTCCACTTT.

The chain has TRBV28 and TRBJ1-4; D is undetermined. Deletions cut 7 bases from V and 7 bases from J, with 10 bases between. The CDR3 runs 12 residues. Per the germline V gene, CDR1 is MDHEN and CDR2 is SYDVKM. CDR3 sequence reads: CASTALSEKLFF. CDR3 in DNA: TGTGCCAGCACCGCCTTGAGTGAAAAACTGTTTTTT.

The V call is TRBV29-1, the J call TRBJ1-5; tentative D call: TRBD1 (6 bases). The CDR3 is 15 amino acids. Germline values: CDR1 SQVTM, CDR2 ANQGSEA. V was cut by 6 bases and J by 3 bases, with 18 bases left in between. The CDR3 sequence is CSVMVSGGDNQPQHF. DNA for the CDR3: TGCAGCGTAATGGTATCGGGGGGCGACAATCAGCCCCAGCATTTT.

This clonotype appeared a few times. V is TRBV7-9 and J is TRBJ2-3; 10 bases are a match to TRBD1. The CDR3 extends over 15 amino acids. Germline assignment: CDR1 SEHNR and CDR2 FQNEAQ (reference sequence). The trim removed 5 bases at V and 4 bases at J, leaving 6 bases unmatched. For the CDR3, the DNA is TGTGCCAGCAGCCAAATTGGGACAGGGGCAGATACGCAGTATTTT. Amino acids: CASSQIGTGADTQYF.

This clonotype was recorded a few times. The chain joins TRBV20-1 to TRBJ1-1; TRBD1 matches at 8 bases. The CDR3 has 14 residues. The germline gives CDR1 DFQATT, CDR2 SNEGSKA (reference sequence). The ends lost 2 bases at V and 4 bases at J; junction bases unmatched: 6. CDR3 loop: CSARQGARATEAFF. Here the CDR3 DNA reads TGCAGTGCTAGACAGGGGGCGCGAGCCACTGAAGCTTTCTTT.

V is TRBV20-1 and J is TRBJ1-6; D is uncertain. V lost 3 bases and J lost 10, with 16 bases in between. The germline CDR1 and CDR2 sequences are DFQATT and SNEGSKA (reference sequence). The CDR3 covers 14 residues. The CDR3 coding sequence is TGCAGTGCTAGTGCCGGGAAGTTGGGCTCACCCCTCCACTTT. It encodes CSASAGKLGSPLHF.

The chain combines TRBV25-1 with TRBJ2-3; 11 bases match TRBD2. The trim removed 6 bases at V and 3 bases at J, leaving 11 bases unmatched. The germline V gene has CDR1 MGHDK and CDR2 SYGVNS. This CDR3 is built from 17 residues. DNA for the CDR3: TGTGCCAGCAGCCCGTACATACTAGCGGGAGAAACAGATACGCAGTATTTT. It is translated as CASSPYILAGETDTQYF.

This clonotype was counted ten times or more. The chain employs TRBV7-9 and TRBJ2-2; 7 bases agree with TRBD2. Germline V gene data show CDR1 as SEHNR and CDR2 as FQNEAQ (reference sequence). The CDR3 has 14 residues. Trimming removed 5 bases from V and 9 bases from J; junction bases left unmatched: 9. The CDR3 coding sequence is TGTGCCAGCAGCGGCCTAGCGGAGAGGAGGGAGCTGTTTTTT. It codes for CASSGLAERRELFF.